The 23 T cell receptor beta chains given below trace back to one sample, sequenced in a study of T cell clonality in common variable immunodeficiency. Study-wide findings and caveats: Common variable immunodeficiency TCR beta sequences reportedly had fewer deletions and N-nucleotide insertions.

The table came from immunoSEQ multiplex PCR; TCRdb's copy has only in-frame clones and leaves some out. The repertoire shows under 20,000 clones, none seen only once; the top ten take roughly 12%. Which antigens these TCRs recognize remains unknown. Sequencing used peripheral blood mononuclear cells. These receptors were obtained from a human donor with common variable immunodeficiency.

Remarks on this clone: From the germline J gene comes the end of the CDR3, since the read stops 3 residues before it. The chain uses TRBV18 and TRBJ2-7; 10 bases align to TRBD1. The CDR3 consists of 14 residues. Germline trimming cut 2 bases from V and 4 bases from J; bases unmatched to any gene: 2. Germline V gene sequence: CDR1 KGHSH, CDR2 LQKENI. This CDR3 reads CASSPSGQGYEQYF. The sequenced CDR3 bases are TGTGCCAGCTCACCATCGGGACAGGGGTACGAG.

This clone was counted only a few times. The read falls 3 residues short of the CDR3 end, and the missing part is taken from the germline J gene. This chain links TRBV19 with TRBJ1-1; the match to TRBD1 covers 9 bases. Germline trimming cut 5 bases from V and 4 bases from J; bases unmatched to any gene: 5. Germline loops: CDR1 LNHDA, CDR2 SQIVND (reference sequence). The CDR3 contains 14 residues. The CDR3 protein is CASSQRQGGTEAFF. CDR3 DNA, as far as it was read: TGTGCCAGTAGTCAGAGACAGGGGGGCACTGAA.

This clone was seen a few times. The CDR3 end is not reached by the read, which stops 3 residues before it; the germline J gene fills it in. V and J are TRBV7-2 and TRBJ2-5, with D maybe TRBD2 (6 bases). Deletions cut 5 bases from V and 5 bases from J, with 15 bases between. The CDR3 runs 14 residues. CDR1 and CDR2 from the germline V gene are SGHTA and FQGNSA. The sequenced part of the CDR3 DNA is TGTGCCAGCAGCCCTCAAGGAGGGTACGAGACC. It codes for CASSPQGGYET. The full CDR3 reads CASSPQGGYETQYF. The full variable domain, its missing parts supplied by reference TRBV7-2 and TRBJ2-5, is GAGVSQSPSNKVTEKGKDVELRCDPISGHTALYWYRQSLGQGLEFLIYFQGNSAPDKSGLPSDRFSAERTGGSVSTLTIQRTQQEDSAVYLCASSPQGGYETQYFGPGTRLLVL.

This clone was seen a handful of times. The read is 3 residues too short to cover the CDR3 end, so that end is filled in from the germline J gene. V and J are TRBV18 and TRBJ1-2; TRBD1 matches at 7 bases. With V trimmed by 6 bases and J by 7 bases, 5 bases remained unmatched. The CDR3 contains 12 residues. Germline lookup yields CDR1 KGHSH and CDR2 LQKENI. The CDR3 bases that were read are TGTGCCAGCTCGGGGGACAGTTTTGGC. Translating it yields CASSGDSFG. From start to end, the CDR3 is CASSGDSFGYTF.

To note about this clone: The read comes to an end 3 residues before the CDR3 does, leaving the germline J gene to fill in the end. The chain links TRBV5-1 to TRBJ2-1, with 7 bases matching TRBD1. The CDR3 runs to 14 residues. The V and J ends lost 4 bases and 6 bases, in that order; junction bases with no gene match: 7. From germline, CDR1 is SGHRS and CDR2 YFSETQ. Here the CDR3 reads CASSPIQGPNEQFF. The covered CDR3 bases are TGCGCCAGCAGCCCAATACAGGGGCCCAATGAG.

With regard to this clone: The read ends 3 residues early relative to the CDR3; the germline J gene fills the gap. The chain employs TRBV7-9 and TRBJ1-6; maybe TRBD1 (6 bases). Trimming took off 4 bases at V and 7 bases at J, with 14 bases between the two ends. The germline CDR1 and CDR2 sequences are SEHNR and FQNEAQ (reference sequence). The CDR3 runs to 15 residues. This CDR3 is CASSSETGGNSPLHF. Partial CDR3 DNA: TGTGCCAGCAGCTCGGAGACAGGCGGCAATTCACCC.

The sample holds a few counts of this clone. The CDR3 extends 3 residues past the end of the read, so its final part is completed from the germline J gene. The genes are TRBV6-1 and TRBJ2-3, with 8 nucleotides matching TRBD2. The CDR3 is 16 amino acids. Germline V gene data show CDR1 as MNHNS and CDR2 as SASEGT. J gave up 6 bases and V 4 bases, and 12 bases lay outside the gene matches. This chain's CDR3 is CASSVTGGQGLDTQYF. The sequenced CDR3 bases are TGTGCCAGCAGTGTTACGGGGGGGCAAGGTCTTGATACG.

This clone showed up just a few times. The CDR3 extends 3 residues past the end of the read, so its final part is completed from the germline J gene. The genes are TRBV7-3 and TRBJ2-3, with D tentatively TRBD1 (6 bases). CDR1 and CDR2 (germline): SGHTA, FQGTGA. V shed 2 bases and J shed 5 bases, with 17 bases lying between them. This CDR3 has 16 amino acids. The sequenced CDR3 bases are TGTGCCAGCAGCTTATACACAGGGAACGGTGAAGATACG. This codes for CASSLYTGNGEDT. The full CDR3 protein reads CASSLYTGNGEDTQYF.

This clone has only a few counts. The observed sequence ends 3 residues before the CDR3 terminus, with the missing tail filled in from the germline J gene. The chain employs TRBV6-1 and TRBJ2-1, with D perhaps TRBD2 (5 bases). Germline V lookup: CDR1 MNHNS, CDR2 SASEGT. The germline V and J ends were trimmed by 3 bases and 6 bases, with 15 bases remaining between them. The CDR3 runs 15 residues. The chain's CDR3 is CASSDHYNRGNEQFF. Incomplete CDR3 DNA: TGTGCCAGCAGTGACCATTACAACCGGGGCAATGAG.

This clone appeared a few times. The DNA ends 3 residues before the CDR3 does, and the rest of the CDR3 is filled in from the germline J gene. The chain is built from TRBV6-2 or TRBV6-3 and TRBJ1-5, with D hard to call. The CDR3 contains 13 residues. Germline CDR1 is MNHEY and CDR2 is SVGEGT. The V end was cut by 4 bases, the J end by 1 base, with 5 bases between. Partial CDR3 DNA: TGTGCCAGCAGTTTCCCAAGCAATCAGCCC. Amino acids: CASSFPSNQP. From start to end, the CDR3 is CASSFPSNQPQHF.

By share, this clone counts as large (0.1 to 1%). Read coverage stops 3 residues before the CDR3 terminus; the germline J gene supplies the remainder. This chain joins TRBV20-1 and TRBJ1-5; no clear D. Looked up from germline, CDR1 is DFQATT and CDR2 is SNEGSKA (reference sequence). Trimming left V 6 bases short and J 0 bases short, with 15 bases between. CDR3 length: 15 residues. Partial CDR3 DNA: TGCAGTGCCTCATCAAGCCATTATAGCAATCAGCCC. It encodes CSASSSHYSNQP. The CDR3 in its entirety is CSASSSHYSNQPQHF.

The table lists this clone with a few counts. The CDR3 goes on 3 residues after the read ends, and that part is filled in from the germline J gene. V is TRBV2 and J is TRBJ2-2; D call uncertain. CDR3 length: 14 residues. The germline gives CDR1 SNHLY, CDR2 FYNNEI. Trimming shortened V by 2 bases and J by 5 bases, and 9 bases separated the two germline ends. The part of the CDR3 DNA that was read is TGTGCCAGCAGTGAACTTAGGCGGACCGGGGAG. Translating it yields CASSELRRTGE. The whole CDR3 sequence is CASSELRRTGELFF.

CDR3 sequence: CASRRTSGAYEQYF. The sequenced part of the CDR3 DNA is TGTGCCAGCAGGAGGACTAGCGGGGCCTACGAG. This sequence joins TRBV7-2 and TRBJ2-7, with 12 bases fitting TRBD2. The read ends 3 residues early relative to the CDR3; the germline J gene fills the gap. Germline values: CDR1 SGHTA, CDR2 FQGNSA. There are 14 residues in the CDR3. Trimming took 6 bases from V and 2 from J; bases not matched to a gene: 2.

Regarding this clone: The read ends 3 residues early relative to the CDR3; the germline J gene fills the gap. The chain employs TRBV7-9 and TRBJ2-5; 8 nucleotides match TRBD1. The V gene's germline CDR1 is SEHNR and CDR2 FQNEAQ (reference sequence). This CDR3 has 14 residues. With V trimmed by 6 bases and J by 2 bases, 5 bases remained unmatched. Partial CDR3 DNA: TGTGCCAGCAGTCGGACAGGGATACAAGAGACC. This gives the protein CASSRTGIQET. The whole CDR3 protein reads CASSRTGIQETQYF.

Points on this clone: The sequence runs out 3 residues before the end of the CDR3; the remainder is reconstructed from the germline J gene. This chain joins TRBV5-1 and TRBJ2-7; 11 bases map to TRBD1. The CDR3 is 15 residues long. V trimming: 0 bases; J trimming: 2 bases; junction bases outside the gene matches: 1. Germline CDR1 reads SGHRS; CDR2 reads YFSETQ. The covered CDR3 bases are TGCGCCAGCAGCTTGGGGGGACAGGGGGCCTACGAG. Protein sequence: CASSLGGQGAYE. The full CDR3 protein reads CASSLGGQGAYEQYF.

This clone was detected only a few times. The read ends 3 residues early relative to the CDR3; the germline J gene fills the gap. V usage is TRBV7-8 and J usage is TRBJ2-2, with TRBD1 identical over 10 bases. Germline-derived CDR1 and CDR2 are SGHVS and FQNEAQ. V shed 6 bases, J shed 1 base, and the junction held 5 bases outside the gene matches. The CDR3 runs to 16 residues. The CDR3: CASRKGDRGNTGELFF. Partial CDR3 DNA: TGTGCCAGCAGGAAGGGGGACAGGGGGAACACCGGGGAG.

This clone was counted between two and nine times. The read is 3 residues too short to cover the CDR3 end, so that end is filled in from the germline J gene. This chain uses TRBV19 with TRBJ1-3; no firm D call. The V end was cut by 3 bases, the J end by 4 bases, with 10 bases between. The CDR3 has 14 amino acids. The germline V gene has CDR1 LNHDA and CDR2 SQIVND (reference sequence). This CDR3 reads CASSMGSGGNTIYF. The CDR3 DNA, read in part, is TGTGCCAGTAGTATGGGCAGCGGGGGAAACACC. Drawing the rest from reference TRBV19 and TRBJ1-3, the complete variable domain is DGGITQSPKYLFRKEGQNVTLSCEQNLNHDAMYWYRQDPGQGLRLIYYSQIVNDFQKGDIAEGYSVSREKKESFPLTVTSAQKNPTAFYLCASSMGSGGNTIYFGEGSWLTVV.

A remark on this clone: Read coverage stops 3 residues before the CDR3 terminus; the germline J gene supplies the remainder. The chain is built from TRBV20-1 and TRBJ1-4, with 7 bases that match TRBD1. The CDR3 is 16 residues long. Germline trimming cut 6 bases from V and 0 bases from J; bases unmatched to any gene: 10. Per the germline V gene, CDR1 is DFQATT and CDR2 is SNEGSKA (reference sequence). The sequenced CDR3 bases are TGCAGTGCACCAGACCTAACAGGGGCAACTAATGAAAAA. This encodes CSAPDLTGATNEK. The CDR3 reads in full as CSAPDLTGATNEKLFF.

About this clone itself: The sequenced fragment ends 3 residues before the CDR3 boundary, so the rest is inferred from the germline J gene. The chain uses TRBV18 and TRBJ1-2, with a possible D match to TRBD1 (5 bases). V lost 1 base to trimming and J lost 2 bases, with 14 bases between them. CDR1 is KGHSH, CDR2 LQKENI, per germline. The CDR3 has 16 amino acids. The CDR3 spells CASSPQDARVNYGYTF. Partial CDR3 DNA: TGTGCCAGCTCACCACAGGATGCCAGGGTCAACTATGGC.

This clone appeared many times. The read ends 3 residues early relative to the CDR3; the germline J gene fills the gap. The chain carries TRBV20-1 and TRBJ2-7; 11 bases map to TRBD1. The CDR3 has 17 residues. CDR1 is DFQATT and CDR2 is SNEGSKA in the germline V gene (reference sequence). V was clipped by 1 base and J by 4 bases; unmatched bases: 12. The CDR3 reads CSARARGGTGGKYEQYF. The covered CDR3 bases are TGCAGTGCTAGAGCCCGGGGGGGGACAGGGGGTAAATACGAG.

The DNA read from the CDR3 is TGTGCCAGCAGTCACCACGCCTCAGCAGGCTCCTACGAG. This sequence encodes CASSHHASAGSYE. The complete CDR3 sequence is CASSHHASAGSYEQYF. V gene TRBV6-2 or TRBV6-3 combines with J gene TRBJ2-7, with D unclear. The observed sequence ends 3 residues before the CDR3 terminus, with the missing tail filled in from the germline J gene. This CDR3 has 16 residues. CDR1 and CDR2 from the germline V gene are MNHEY and SVGEGT. Trimming removed 5 bases from V and 0 bases from J, with 17 bases in between.

This clone was counted a few times. The CDR3 end falls 3 residues outside the read, so it is completed with the germline J gene. The gene calls are TRBV6-2 or TRBV6-3 and TRBJ2-7; 8 bases are shared with TRBD2. The CDR3 is made up of 13 amino acids. Germline CDR1 is MNHEY and CDR2 is SVGEGT. V lost 6 bases and J lost 5; bases outside the gene matches: 6. The CDR3 spells CASRDGTSNEQYF. The sequenced part of the CDR3 DNA is TGTGCCAGCAGAGATGGGACTAGTAACGAG.

In its sample, this clone was seen a few times. Read sequence stops 3 residues before the CDR3 end, and the germline J gene provides the missing end. The genes are TRBV19 and TRBJ2-7; the match to TRBD2 covers 12 bases. V lost 3 bases and J lost 2; bases outside the gene matches: 8. This CDR3 contains 17 residues. Germline CDR1 and CDR2: LNHDA and SQIVND (reference sequence). CDR3 loop: CASSMRTSGNSAYEQYF. The sequenced CDR3 bases are TGTGCCAGTAGTATGAGGACTAGCGGGAATTCCGCCTACGAG.